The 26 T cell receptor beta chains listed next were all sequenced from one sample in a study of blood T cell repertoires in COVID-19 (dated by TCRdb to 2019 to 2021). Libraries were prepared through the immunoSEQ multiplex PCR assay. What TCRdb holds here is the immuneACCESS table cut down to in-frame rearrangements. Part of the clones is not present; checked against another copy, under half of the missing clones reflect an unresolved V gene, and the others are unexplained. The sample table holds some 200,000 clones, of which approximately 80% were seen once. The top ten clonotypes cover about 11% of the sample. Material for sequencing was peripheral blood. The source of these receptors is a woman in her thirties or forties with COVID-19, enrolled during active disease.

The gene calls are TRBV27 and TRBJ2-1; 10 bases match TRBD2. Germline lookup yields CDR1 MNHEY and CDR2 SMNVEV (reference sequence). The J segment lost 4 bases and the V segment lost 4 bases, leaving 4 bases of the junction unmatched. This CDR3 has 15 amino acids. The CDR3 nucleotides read TGTGCCAGCAGTTCCCCTAGCGGGGGATACAATGAGCAGTTCTTC. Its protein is CASSSPSGGYNEQFF.

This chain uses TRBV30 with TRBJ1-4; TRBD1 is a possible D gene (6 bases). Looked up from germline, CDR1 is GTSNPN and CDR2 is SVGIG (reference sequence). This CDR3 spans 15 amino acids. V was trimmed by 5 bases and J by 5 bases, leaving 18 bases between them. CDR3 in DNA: TGTGCCTGGTGCCTCATGGGACAAAGAAATGAAAAACTGTTTTTT. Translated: CAWCLMGQRNEKLFF. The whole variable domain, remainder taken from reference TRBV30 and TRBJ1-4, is SQTIHQWPATLVQPVGSPLSLECTVEGTSNPNLYWYRQAAGRGLQLLFYSVGIGQISSEVPQNLSASRPQDRQFILSSKKLLLSDSGFYLCAWCLMGQRNEKLFFGSGTQLSVL.

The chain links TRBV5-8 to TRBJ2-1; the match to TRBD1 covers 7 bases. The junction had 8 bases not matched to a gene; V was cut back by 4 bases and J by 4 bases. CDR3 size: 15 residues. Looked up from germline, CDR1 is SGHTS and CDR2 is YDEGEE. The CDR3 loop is CASSPRDRSYNEQFF. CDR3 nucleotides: TGTGCCAGCAGCCCCCGGGACAGATCGTACAATGAGCAGTTCTTC.

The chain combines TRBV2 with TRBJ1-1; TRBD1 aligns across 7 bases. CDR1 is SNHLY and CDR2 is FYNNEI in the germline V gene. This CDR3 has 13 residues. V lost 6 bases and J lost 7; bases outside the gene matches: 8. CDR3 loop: CASSDGTAVEAFF. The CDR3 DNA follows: TGTGCCAGCAGCGACGGGACAGCCGTTGAAGCTTTCTTT.

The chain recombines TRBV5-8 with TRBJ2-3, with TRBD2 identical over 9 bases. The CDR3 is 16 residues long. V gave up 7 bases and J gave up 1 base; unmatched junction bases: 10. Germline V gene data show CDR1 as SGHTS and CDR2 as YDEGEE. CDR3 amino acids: CASAPGASGGTDTQYF. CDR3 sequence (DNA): TGTGCCAGCGCCCCAGGGGCTAGCGGGGGCACAGATACGCAGTATTTT.

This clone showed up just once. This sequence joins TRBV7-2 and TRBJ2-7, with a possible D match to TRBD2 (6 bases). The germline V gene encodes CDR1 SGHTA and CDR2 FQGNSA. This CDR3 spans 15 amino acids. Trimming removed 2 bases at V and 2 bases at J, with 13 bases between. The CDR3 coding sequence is TGTGCCAGCAGCTTAATAACAGGACTAACCTACGAGCAGTACTTC. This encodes CASSLITGLTYEQYF.

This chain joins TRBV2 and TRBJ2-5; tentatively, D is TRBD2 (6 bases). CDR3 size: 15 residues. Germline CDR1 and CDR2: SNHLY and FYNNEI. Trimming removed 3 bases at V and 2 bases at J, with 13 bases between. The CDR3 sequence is CASSDTGTLQETQYF. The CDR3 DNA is TGTGCCAGCAGTGACACCGGGACTCTTCAAGAGACCCAGTACTTC.

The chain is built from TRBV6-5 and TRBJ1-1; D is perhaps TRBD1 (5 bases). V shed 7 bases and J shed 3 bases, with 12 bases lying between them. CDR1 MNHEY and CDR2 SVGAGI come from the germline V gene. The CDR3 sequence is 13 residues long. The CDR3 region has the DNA TGTGCCAGCATCCAAGGGGACTACACTGAAGCTTTCTTT. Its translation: CASIQGDYTEAFF.

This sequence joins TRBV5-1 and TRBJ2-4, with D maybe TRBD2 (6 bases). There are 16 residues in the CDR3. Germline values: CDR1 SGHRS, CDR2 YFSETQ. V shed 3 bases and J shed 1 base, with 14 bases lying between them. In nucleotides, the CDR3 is TGCGCCAGCAGCTCGGGGACTGGGTCGGCCAAAAACATTCAGTACTTC. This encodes CASSSGTGSAKNIQYF.

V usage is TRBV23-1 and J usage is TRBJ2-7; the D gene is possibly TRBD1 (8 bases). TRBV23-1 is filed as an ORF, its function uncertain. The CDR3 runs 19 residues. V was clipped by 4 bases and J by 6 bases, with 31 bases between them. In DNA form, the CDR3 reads TGCGCCAGCAGTCCCTGGGACAGGAGATCCCCGCGGGAGCCAGCCGAGCAGTACTTC. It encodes CASSPWDRRSPREPAEQYF.

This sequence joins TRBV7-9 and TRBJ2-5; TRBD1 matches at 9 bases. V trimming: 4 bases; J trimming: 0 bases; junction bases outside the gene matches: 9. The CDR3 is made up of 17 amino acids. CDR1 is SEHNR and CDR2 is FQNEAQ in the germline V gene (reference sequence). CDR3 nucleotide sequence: TGTGCCAGCAGCTCTAGACAGGGGGTAAGAGACCAAGAGACCCAGTACTTC. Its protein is CASSSRQGVRDQETQYF.

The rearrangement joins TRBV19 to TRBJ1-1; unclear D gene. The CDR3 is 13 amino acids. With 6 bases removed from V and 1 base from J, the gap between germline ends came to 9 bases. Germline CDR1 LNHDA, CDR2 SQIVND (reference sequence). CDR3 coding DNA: TGTGCCAGTAGGCTGTACGGGAACACTGAAGCTTTCTTT. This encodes CASRLYGNTEAFF.

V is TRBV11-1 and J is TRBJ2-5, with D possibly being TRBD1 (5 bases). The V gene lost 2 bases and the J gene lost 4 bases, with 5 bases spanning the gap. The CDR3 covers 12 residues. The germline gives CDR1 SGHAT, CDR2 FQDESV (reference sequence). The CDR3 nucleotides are TGTGCCAGCAGCTTAAGGGGAGAGACCCAGTACTTC. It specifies CASSLRGETQYF. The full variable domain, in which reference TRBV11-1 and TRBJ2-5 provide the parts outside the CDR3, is EAEVAQSPRYKITEKSQAVAFWCDPISGHATLYWYRQILGQGPELLVQFQDESVVDDSQLPKDRFSAERLKGVDSTLKIQPAELGDSAMYLCASSLRGETQYFGPGTRLLVL.

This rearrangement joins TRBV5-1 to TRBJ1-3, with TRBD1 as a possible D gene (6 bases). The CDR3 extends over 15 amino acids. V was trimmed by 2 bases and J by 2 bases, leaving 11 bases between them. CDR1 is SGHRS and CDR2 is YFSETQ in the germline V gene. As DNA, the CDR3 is TGCGCCAGCAGCTTTGGGGGGGCAGCTGGAAACACCATATATTTT. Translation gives CASSFGGAAGNTIYF. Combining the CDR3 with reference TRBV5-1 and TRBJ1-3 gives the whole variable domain KAGVTQTPRYLIKTRGQQVTLSCSPISGHRSVSWYQQTPGQGLQFLFEYFSETQRNKGNFPGRFSGRQFSNSRSEMNVSTLELGDSALYLCASSFGGAAGNTIYFGEGSWLTVV.

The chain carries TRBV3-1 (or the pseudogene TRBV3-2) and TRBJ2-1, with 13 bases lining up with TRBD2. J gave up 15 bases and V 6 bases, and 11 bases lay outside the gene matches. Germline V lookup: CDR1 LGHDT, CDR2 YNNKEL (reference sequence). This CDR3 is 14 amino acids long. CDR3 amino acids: CASSPGLAGAQVFF. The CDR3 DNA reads TGTGCCAGCAGTCCAGGACTAGCGGGAGCACAAGTGTTCTTC.

CDR3 DNA sequence: TGTGCCAGCGCCGGGACAGGGGGGTATGGCTACACCTTC. Its protein is CASAGTGGYGYTF. The rearrangement joins TRBV2 to TRBJ1-2, with TRBD1 identical over 11 bases. This CDR3 contains 13 residues. Germline assignment: CDR1 SNHLY and CDR2 FYNNEI. V was pared by 8 bases and J by 5 bases, with 4 bases of the junction left unmatched. Full variable domain (missing parts from reference TRBV2 and TRBJ1-2): EPEVTQTPSHQVTQMGQEVILRCVPISNHLYFYWYRQILGQKVEFLVSFYNNEISEKSEIFDDQFSVERPDGSNFTLKIRSTKLEDSAMYFCASAGTGGYGYTFGSGTRLTVV.

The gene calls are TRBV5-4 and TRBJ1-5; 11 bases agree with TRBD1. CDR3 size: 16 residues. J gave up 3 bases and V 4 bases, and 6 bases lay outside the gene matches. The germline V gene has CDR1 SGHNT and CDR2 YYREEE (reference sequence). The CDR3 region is CASSEGTGGFNQPQHF. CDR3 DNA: TGTGCCAGCAGCGAGGGGACAGGGGGTTTCAATCAGCCCCAGCATTTT.

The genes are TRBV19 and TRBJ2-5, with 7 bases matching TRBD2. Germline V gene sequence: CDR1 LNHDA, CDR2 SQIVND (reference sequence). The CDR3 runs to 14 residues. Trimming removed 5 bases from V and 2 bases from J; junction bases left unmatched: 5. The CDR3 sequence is CASSVQGLQETQYF. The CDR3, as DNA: TGTGCCAGTAGTGTTCAGGGACTACAAGAGACCCAGTACTTC.

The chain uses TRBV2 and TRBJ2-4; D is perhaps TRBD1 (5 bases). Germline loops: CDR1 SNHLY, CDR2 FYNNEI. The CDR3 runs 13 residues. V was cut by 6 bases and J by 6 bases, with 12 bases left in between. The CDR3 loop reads CASRGLSTNIQYF. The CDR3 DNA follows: TGTGCCAGCAGGGGGCTTAGCACAAACATTCAGTACTTC.

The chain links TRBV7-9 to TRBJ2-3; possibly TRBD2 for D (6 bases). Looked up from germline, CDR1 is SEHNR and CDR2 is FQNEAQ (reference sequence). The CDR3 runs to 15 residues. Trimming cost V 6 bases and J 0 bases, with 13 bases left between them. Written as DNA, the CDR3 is TGTGCCAGCAGTCCACCGGGAGTTAGCACAGATACGCAGTATTTT. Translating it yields CASSPPGVSTDTQYF.

The CDR3 DNA sequence: TGTGCAGCAGGGACAGCTAGAGTTGGCTACACCTTC. Translated, it gives CAAGTARVGYTF. This rearrangement joins TRBV19 to TRBJ1-2; the match to TRBD1 covers 7 bases. The CDR3 totals 12 residues. In germline, CDR1 is LNHDA, CDR2 SQIVND (reference sequence).

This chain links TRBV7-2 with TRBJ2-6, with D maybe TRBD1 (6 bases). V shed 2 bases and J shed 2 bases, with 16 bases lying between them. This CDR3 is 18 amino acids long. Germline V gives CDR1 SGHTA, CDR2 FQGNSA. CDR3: CASSLRFRGYTGANVLTF. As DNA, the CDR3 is TGTGCCAGCAGCTTACGTTTCAGGGGATATACTGGGGCCAACGTCCTGACTTTC.

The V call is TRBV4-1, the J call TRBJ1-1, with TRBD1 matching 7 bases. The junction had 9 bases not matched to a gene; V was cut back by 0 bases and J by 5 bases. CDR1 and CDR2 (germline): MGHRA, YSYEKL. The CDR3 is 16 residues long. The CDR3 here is CASSQERGRGRTEAFF. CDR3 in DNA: TGCGCCAGCAGCCAAGAACGAGGCAGGGGGAGGACTGAAGCTTTCTTT.

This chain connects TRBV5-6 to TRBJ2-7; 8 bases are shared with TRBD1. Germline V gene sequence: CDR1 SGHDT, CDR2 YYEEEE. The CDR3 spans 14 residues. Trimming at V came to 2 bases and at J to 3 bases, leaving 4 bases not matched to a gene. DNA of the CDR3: TGTGCCAGCAGCTTTGGACAGGGACTCTACGAGCAGTACTTC. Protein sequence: CASSFGQGLYEQYF.

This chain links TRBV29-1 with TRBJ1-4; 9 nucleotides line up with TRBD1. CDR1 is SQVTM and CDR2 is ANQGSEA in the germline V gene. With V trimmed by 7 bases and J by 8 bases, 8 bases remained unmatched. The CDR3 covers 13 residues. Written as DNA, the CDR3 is TGCAGCGCTTCGGGACAGGGAGGGGAAAAACTGTTTTTT. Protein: CSASGQGGEKLFF.

For the CDR3, the DNA is TGTGCCATCACGAGCCGAACAGCATACGAGCAGTACTTC. Residues: CAITSRTAYEQYF. V and J are TRBV2 and TRBJ2-7, with unresolved D. The CDR3 extends over 13 amino acids. Deletions cut 10 bases from V and 4 bases from J, with 17 bases between. Germline V gene data show CDR1 as SNHLY and CDR2 as FYNNEI.